This entry features one T cell receptor (beta chain) sequence. Its antigen is currently unknown. The sample comes from a study of glioma-infiltrating T cells after dendritic cell vaccination. The overall study: Dendritic cells derived from monocytes and pulsed with autologous tumor lysate formed the vaccine. General study points: TCR clonality showed no direct relationship with survival.

The CDR3 contains 18 residues. Germline assignment: CDR1 SGHDT and CDR2 YYEEEE. V lost 0 bases and J lost 4, with 21 bases in between. Before vaccination, two weeks after the third vaccination, and at progression, PBMC were collected. Measured with immunoSEQ multiplex PCR; TCRdb has only the in-frame clones, and not every one. The table shows 30,000 to 40,000 clones, with approximately 84% occurring only once. The V and J genes are TRBV5-6 and TRBJ2-3; the D is unclear. This specimen was blood, taken before dendritic cell vaccination. This clonotype was obtained from a human donor with glioblastoma. The CDR3 DNA reads as TGTGCCAGCAGCTTGGGGCCGCAATTAACCCTGAAATCAGATACGCAGTATTTT. Translation gives CASSLGPQLTLKSDTQYF. Full variable domain (remainder filled in from reference TRBV5-6 and TRBJ2-3): DAGVTQSPTHLIKTRGQQVTLRCSPKSGHDTVSWYQQALGQGPQFIFQYYEEEERQRGNFPDRFSGHQFPNYSSELNVNALLLGDSALYLCASSLGPQLTLKSDTQYFGPGTRLTVL.